Listed below are T cell receptor beta chains from one sample, sequenced in a study of control samples from healthy donors and cancer patients. Using immunoSEQ multiplex PCR, the repertoire was profiled, and TCRdb retains in-frame clones only, with some absent. Here the sample spans about 18,000 clones, 84% being singletons. Sample: PBMCs. These receptors originate from a woman in her sixties or seventies with lung cancer. Each CDR3 is given with its conserved first and last residue. A D gene is named only where the DNA matches it firmly. Clone size is stated in some rows and not others, as once, few, many or a class when expanded.

d_call	clone_size	cdr3_length	v_call	j_call	cdr3_aa	cdr3_nt
TRBD1	-	14	TRBV30	TRBJ2-2	CAYPRDRGTGELFF	TGTGCCTATCCCCGGGACAGGGGCACCGGGGAGCTGTTTTTT
-	-	15	TRBV7-5	TRBJ2-3	CARSKGLPFTDTQYF	TGTGCCAGAAGCAAGGGGCTGCCCTTCACAGATACGCAGTATTTT
-	once	14	TRBV10-2	TRBJ1-5	CASSDQGEDQPQHF	TGCGCCAGTTCGGATCAGGGTGAAGATCAGCCCCAGCATTTT
-	once	14	TRBV2	TRBJ1-3	CASSEHSSGNTIYF	TGTGCCAGCAGTGAACACAGCTCTGGAAACACCATATATTTT
-	-	14	TRBV5-1	TRBJ2-7	CASSLDDPLYEQYF	TGCGCCAGCAGCTTAGACGACCCTCTGTACGAGCAGTACTTC
-	few	16	TRBV5-1	TRBJ1-3	CASSTEMGARGNTIYF	TGCGCCAGCAGCACCGAGATGGGGGCGAGAGGAAACACCATATATTTT
-	once	12	TRBV29-1	TRBJ2-7	CSARTASYEQYF	TGCAGCGCCAGGACAGCCTCCTACGAGCAGTACTTC
-	-	17	TRBV5-1	TRBJ1-6	CASSRGEGGTTYSPLHF	TGCGCCAGCAGCCGCGGGGAAGGTGGGACAACTTATTCACCCCTCCACTTT
TRBD1	-	13	TRBV5-4	TRBJ2-1	CASSPTGVNEQFF	TGTGCCAGCAGCCCCACAGGGGTCAATGAGCAGTTCTTC
TRBD1	-	14	TRBV24-1	TRBJ2-1	CATSWSQGVGEQFF	TGTGCCACCAGTTGGTCTCAGGGGGTCGGTGAGCAGTTCTTC
-	-	13	TRBV7-2	TRBJ1-2	CASSPQPSGGYTF	TGTGCCAGCAGCCCACAACCGTCGGGCGGCTACACCTTC
-	once	17	TRBV9	TRBJ2-7	CASSATKGGIFSYEQYF	TGTGCCAGCAGCGCGACCAAGGGGGGGATTTTCTCCTACGAGCAGTACTTC
-	few	12	TRBV19	TRBJ1-5	CASSNTGQPQHF	TGTGCCAGTAGTAACACGGGGCAGCCCCAGCATTTT
TRBD2	-	16	TRBV5-4	TRBJ2-1	CASSWGRGGTYNEQFF	TGTGCCAGCAGCTGGGGTCGCGGGGGAACCTACAATGAGCAGTTCTTC
-	-	12	TRBV27	TRBJ2-7	CASGAYNYEQYF	TGTGCCAGCGGGGCCTACAACTACGAGCAGTACTTC
TRBD1	-	14	TRBV27	TRBJ2-3	CASSSGTGGDTQYF	TGTGCCAGCAGCTCCGGGACAGGGGGGGATACGCAGTATTTT
TRBD2	once	19	TRBV30	TRBJ2-1	CAWSNIRTSGWGSYNEQFF	TGTGCCTGGAGTAATATCCGGACTAGCGGGTGGGGCTCCTACAATGAGCAGTTCTTC
-	once	17	TRBV23-1	TRBJ2-1	CASSHLQDYQFLVGQFF	TGCGCCAGCAGTCACCTACAAGACTACCAATTCCTGGTGGGGCAGTTCTTC
-	-	17	TRBV27	TRBJ2-3	CASSSPGFREGSDTQYF	TGTGCCAGCAGTTCCCCCGGGTTTAGAGAGGGGAGCGATACGCAGTATTTT
TRBD2	-	13	TRBV30	TRBJ2-1	CAWGTSSYNEQFF	TGTGCCTGGGGGACTAGCTCCTACAATGAGCAGTTCTTC
TRBD1	-	17	TRBV5-1	TRBJ2-2	CASSLVTGQGGGRGAVF	TGCGCCAGCAGCTTGGTGACGGGACAGGGTGGCGGTCGGGGAGCTGTTTTT
-	-	11	TRBV7-2	TRBJ2-7	CALKEDREQYF	TGTGCCCTCAAGGAGGATCGGGAGCAGTACTTC
-	-	16	TRBV19	TRBJ1-1	CASSIEAVRHYTEAFF	TGTGCCAGTAGTATAGAGGCAGTCCGTCACTACACTGAAGCTTTCTTT
-	few	18	TRBV30	TRBJ1-5	CAWSYSRGGDTSNQPQHF	TGTGCCTGGAGTTATAGTAGGGGGGGGGACACTAGCAATCAGCCCCAGCATTTT
TRBD1	medium-sized	15	TRBV30	TRBJ1-2	CAEQGADSTFYGYTF	TGTGCCGAACAGGGGGCGGATTCCACCTTCTATGGCTACACCTTC
-	-	15	TRBV7-9	TRBJ2-7	CASSLGGGTAYEQYF	TGTGCCAGCAGCTTAGGGGGCGGGACAGCCTACGAGCAGTACTTC
-	-	11	TRBV7-9	TRBJ2-7	CASSFAYEQYF	TGTGCCAGCAGCTTCGCATACGAGCAGTACTTC
TRBD1	-	15	TRBV3-1/TRBV3-2	TRBJ1-1	CASSYGQGAMTEAFF	TGTGCCAGCAGCTACGGACAGGGGGCAATGACTGAAGCTTTCTTT
-	-	13	TRBV2	TRBJ1-5	CASQYREDQPQHF	TGTGCCAGCCAATACAGGGAGGATCAGCCCCAGCATTTT
-	-	14	TRBV6-2/TRBV6-3	TRBJ2-3	CASSYSDSTDTQYF	TGTGCCAGCAGTTACTCCGACAGCACAGATACGCAGTATTTT
TRBD1	once	15	TRBV27	TRBJ1-1	CASSPRTGMNTEAFF	TGTGCCAGCAGTCCCAGGACAGGGATGAACACTGAAGCTTTCTTT
-	-	16	TRBV28	TRBJ1-6	CASEGGGRGYNSPLHF	TGTGCCAGTGAGGGGGGAGGGAGGGGCTATAATTCACCCCTCCACTTT
-	-	14	TRBV6-6	TRBJ2-5	CASSYPQIQETQYF	TGTGCCAGCAGTTATCCCCAGATACAAGAGACCCAGTACTTC
-	-	12	TRBV2	TRBJ1-4	CASCRLSEKLFF	TGTGCCAGCTGCAGGTTGAGTGAAAAACTGTTTTTT
-	-	16	TRBV3-1/TRBV3-2	TRBJ2-5	CASSQRVGGGGETQYF	TGTGCCAGCAGCCAACGCGTGGGGGGTGGAGGAGAGACCCAGTACTTC
TRBD1	once	15	TRBV5-6	TRBJ2-5	CASSFPDRDVETQYF	TGTGCCAGCAGCTTTCCAGACAGGGACGTTGAGACCCAGTACTTC
-	-	15	TRBV18	TRBJ2-5	CASSPGIPPQETQYF	TGTGCCAGCTCACCTGGGATTCCACCCCAAGAGACCCAGTACTTC
TRBD2	-	15	TRBV7-3	TRBJ2-1	CASSLNSGGYNEQFF	TGTGCCAGCAGCTTAAATAGCGGGGGATACAATGAGCAGTTCTTC
TRBD2	-	15	TRBV2	TRBJ2-1	CASSDWASGSVEQFF	TGTGCCAGCAGTGACTGGGCTAGCGGGAGTGTTGAGCAGTTCTTC
TRBD2	-	15	TRBV15	TRBJ2-1	CATSRGLAGANEQFF	TGTGCCACCAGCAGAGGACTAGCGGGAGCTAATGAGCAGTTCTTC
TRBD1	-	16	TRBV6-5	TRBJ1-4	CASSYSQGGEDEKLFF	TGTGCCAGCAGTTACTCTCAGGGGGGAGAGGATGAAAAACTGTTTTTT
-	-	14	TRBV9	TRBJ2-1	CASNRGEGGDEQFF	TGTGCCAGCAATCGGGGTGAAGGAGGAGATGAGCAGTTCTTC
-	-	12	TRBV3-1/TRBV3-2	TRBJ1-5	CASSHFDQPQHF	TGTGCCAGCAGCCATTTTGATCAGCCCCAGCATTTT
TRBD1	-	18	TRBV5-1	TRBJ2-1	CASSGQPTGASSYNEQFF	TGCGCCAGCAGCGGCCAACCGACAGGGGCTAGCTCCTACAATGAGCAGTTCTTC
-	-	14	TRBV5-8	TRBJ2-5	CASSLVVGSETQYF	TGTGCCAGCAGCTTGGTAGTGGGAAGCGAGACCCAGTACTTC